Each of the 10 T cell receptor beta chains below was sequenced from the same sample in a study of blood T cell repertoires in COVID-19. The method was immunoSEQ multiplex PCR; TCRdb's version includes in-frame clones alone and lacks a portion of them. The data hold around 9,000 clones, with approximately 78% observed a single time. What was sequenced was peripheral blood. The receptors were sampled from a man aged 60 to 69 with active COVID-19.

The rearrangement joins TRBV19 to TRBJ1-2; weak D call: TRBD1 (5 bases). V lost 6 bases, J lost 2 bases, and 13 bases lay in between. Looked up from germline, CDR1 is LNHDA and CDR2 is SQIVND (reference sequence). This CDR3 comprises 14 residues. CDR3 coding DNA: TGTGCCAGTAGCCCGTCGACAGTGAACTATGGCTACACCTTC. Residues: CASSPSTVNYGYTF. The full variable domain, its missing parts supplied by reference TRBV19 and TRBJ1-2, is DGGITQSPKYLFRKEGQNVTLSCEQNLNHDAMYWYRQDPGQGLRLIYYSQIVNDFQKGDIAEGYSVSREKKESFPLTVTSAQKNPTAFYLCASSPSTVNYGYTFGSGTRLTVV.

This clone was counted between two and nine times. The chain is built from TRBV15 and TRBJ1-3; D call uncertain. The V gene lost 0 bases and the J gene lost 1 base, with 10 bases spanning the gap. Germline V CDR1 and CDR2: LNHNV, YYDKDF (reference sequence). This CDR3 is built from 16 residues. The CDR3 here is CATSRDQRASGNTIYF. The CDR3 DNA sequence: TGTGCCACCAGCAGAGATCAGCGGGCGTCTGGAAACACCATATATTTT.

This clone occurred once. The V call is TRBV24-1, the J call TRBJ1-1; no firm D call. CDR1 and CDR2 from the germline V gene are KGHDR and SFDVKD. The CDR3 is 14 amino acids. V was pared by 7 bases and J by 2 bases, with 13 bases between. CDR3 nucleotides: TGTGCCACCAGGGACTCTACGGGTAACACTGAAGCTTTCTTT. Amino acid sequence: CATRDSTGNTEAFF.

The chain couples TRBV3-1 (or the pseudogene TRBV3-2) to TRBJ2-7; a possible D gene is TRBD1 (5 bases). V was cut by 0 bases and J by 0 bases, with 12 bases left in between. The V gene's germline CDR1 is LGHDT and CDR2 YNNKEL (reference sequence). The CDR3 spans 16 residues. CDR3 residues: CASSQELGESSYEQYF. CDR3 nucleotides: TGTGCCAGCAGCCAAGAGTTAGGGGAAAGCTCCTACGAGCAGTACTTC.

V and J are TRBV28 and TRBJ2-5; 7 bases map to TRBD1. Germline trimming cut 2 bases from V and 4 bases from J; bases unmatched to any gene: 7. Germline V lookup: CDR1 MDHEN, CDR2 SYDVKM. The CDR3 covers 15 residues. Written as DNA, the CDR3 is TGTGCCAGCAGTTTAACAGGGGCCGGTATAGAGACCCAGTACTTC. Amino acids: CASSLTGAGIETQYF.

J is TRBJ1-6 and V is TRBV7-8, with 7 positions matching TRBD1. Germline CDR1 SGHVS, CDR2 FQNEAQ. The ends lost 2 bases at V and 7 bases at J; junction bases unmatched: 14. The CDR3 has 18 residues. CDR3 sequence (DNA): TGTGCCAGCAGCTTATGGTCCCACTCCAACAGGGGAAATTCACCCCTCCACTTT. This encodes CASSLWSHSNRGNSPLHF.

This clone was counted a few times. The genes are TRBV19 and TRBJ1-2; D ambiguous. V lost 3 bases to trimming and J lost 1 base, with 12 bases between them. Germline values: CDR1 LNHDA, CDR2 SQIVND (reference sequence). The length of the CDR3 is 15 residues. The CDR3: CASSIREQFNYGYTF. CDR3 coding DNA: TGTGCCAGTAGTATCCGGGAACAATTTAACTATGGCTACACCTTC.

The chain is built from TRBV7-2 and TRBJ2-7; no definite D call. The CDR3 is 12 residues long. Trimming took off 2 bases at V and 1 base at J, with 3 bases between the two ends. In germline, CDR1 is SGHTA, CDR2 FQGNSA. CDR3: CASSLTSYEQYF. In DNA, the CDR3 is TGTGCCAGCAGCTTAACATCCTACGAGCAGTACTTC.

The gene calls are TRBV7-8 and TRBJ1-5; D is unclear. This CDR3 comprises 13 residues. CDR1 is SGHVS, CDR2 FQNEAQ, per germline. V lost 5 bases and J lost 11, with 16 bases in between. CDR3 region: CASSRGREMTQHF. The CDR3 region has the DNA TGTGCCAGCAGCCGAGGACGGGAGATGACCCAGCATTTT.

The chain combines TRBV18 with TRBJ2-7; 8 nucleotides match TRBD2. Per the germline V gene, CDR1 is KGHSH and CDR2 is LQKENI. This CDR3 region has 15 residues. V lost 4 bases and J lost 4; bases outside the gene matches: 9. CDR3 nucleotides: TGTGCCAGCTCACTAGCGGGACCGAGCGGTTACGAGCAGTACTTC. Protein product: CASSLAGPSGYEQYF.